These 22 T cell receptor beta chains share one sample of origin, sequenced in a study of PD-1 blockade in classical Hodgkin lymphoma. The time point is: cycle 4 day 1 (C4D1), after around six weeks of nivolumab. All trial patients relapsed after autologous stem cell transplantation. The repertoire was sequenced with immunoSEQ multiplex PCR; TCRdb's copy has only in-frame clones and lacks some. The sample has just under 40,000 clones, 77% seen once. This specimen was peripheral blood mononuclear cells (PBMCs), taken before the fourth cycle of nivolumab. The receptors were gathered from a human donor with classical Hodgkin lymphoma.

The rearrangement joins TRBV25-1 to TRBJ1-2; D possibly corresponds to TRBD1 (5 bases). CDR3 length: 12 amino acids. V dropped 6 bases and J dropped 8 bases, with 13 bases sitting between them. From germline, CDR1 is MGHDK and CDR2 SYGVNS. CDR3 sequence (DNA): TGTGCCAGCAGGTGGGGCCCAAGGGGCTACACCTTC. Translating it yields CASRWGPRGYTF.

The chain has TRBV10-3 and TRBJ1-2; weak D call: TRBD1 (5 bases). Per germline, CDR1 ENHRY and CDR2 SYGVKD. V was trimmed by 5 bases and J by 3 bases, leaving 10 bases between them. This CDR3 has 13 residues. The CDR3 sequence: CAISHRDDYGYTF. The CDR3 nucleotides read TGTGCCATCAGTCACCGGGACGACTATGGCTACACCTTC.

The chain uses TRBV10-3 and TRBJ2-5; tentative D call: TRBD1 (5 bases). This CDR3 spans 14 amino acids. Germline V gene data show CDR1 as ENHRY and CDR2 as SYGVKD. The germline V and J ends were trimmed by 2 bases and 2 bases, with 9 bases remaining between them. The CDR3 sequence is CAISEPRVQETQYF. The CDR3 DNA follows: TGTGCCATCAGTGAGCCCAGGGTTCAAGAGACCCAGTACTTC.

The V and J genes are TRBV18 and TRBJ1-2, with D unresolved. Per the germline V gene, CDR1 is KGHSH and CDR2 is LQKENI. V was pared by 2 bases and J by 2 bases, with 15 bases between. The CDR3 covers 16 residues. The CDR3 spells CASSPDQGNQNYGYTF. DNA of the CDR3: TGTGCCAGCTCACCAGATCAAGGGAACCAGAACTATGGCTACACCTTC.

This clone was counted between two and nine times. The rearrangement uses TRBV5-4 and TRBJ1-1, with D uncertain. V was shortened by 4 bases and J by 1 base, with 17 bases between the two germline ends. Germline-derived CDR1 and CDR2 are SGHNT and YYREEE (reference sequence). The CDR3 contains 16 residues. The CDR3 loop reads CASSNPHQEPNTEAFF. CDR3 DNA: TGTGCCAGCAGCAACCCCCACCAGGAGCCGAACACTGAAGCTTTCTTT.

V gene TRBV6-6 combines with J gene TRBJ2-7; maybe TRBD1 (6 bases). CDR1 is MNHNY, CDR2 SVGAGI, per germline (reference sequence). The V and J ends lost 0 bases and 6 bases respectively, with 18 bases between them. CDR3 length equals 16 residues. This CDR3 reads CASSYSSQGSTSEQYF. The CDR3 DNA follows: TGTGCCAGCAGTTACTCGAGTCAGGGGAGTACCAGCGAGCAGTACTTC.

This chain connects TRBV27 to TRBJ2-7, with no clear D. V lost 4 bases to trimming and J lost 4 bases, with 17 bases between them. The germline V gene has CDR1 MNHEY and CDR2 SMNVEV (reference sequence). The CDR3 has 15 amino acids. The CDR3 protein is CASSSRRQTSYEQYF. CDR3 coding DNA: TGTGCCAGCAGTTCCCGCCGACAAACATCGTACGAGCAGTACTTC.

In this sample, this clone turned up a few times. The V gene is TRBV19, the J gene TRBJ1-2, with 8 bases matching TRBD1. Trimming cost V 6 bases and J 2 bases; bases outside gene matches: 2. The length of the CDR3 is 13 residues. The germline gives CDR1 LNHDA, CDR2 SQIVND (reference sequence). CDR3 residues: CASRDRGNYGYTF. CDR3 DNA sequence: TGTGCCAGTAGAGACAGGGGCAACTATGGCTACACCTTC.

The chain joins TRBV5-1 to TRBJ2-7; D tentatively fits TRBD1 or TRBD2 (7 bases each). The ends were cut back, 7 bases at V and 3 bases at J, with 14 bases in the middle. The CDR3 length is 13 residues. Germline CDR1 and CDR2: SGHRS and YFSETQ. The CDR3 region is CASAGGVRYEQYF. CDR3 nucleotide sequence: TGCGCCAGCGCAGGGGGGGTTCGCTACGAGCAGTACTTC.

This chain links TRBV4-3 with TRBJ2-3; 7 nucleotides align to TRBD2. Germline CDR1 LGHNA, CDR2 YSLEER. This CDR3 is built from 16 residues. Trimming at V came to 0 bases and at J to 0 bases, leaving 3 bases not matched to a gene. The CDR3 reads CASSQESGESTDTQYF. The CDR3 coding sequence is TGCGCCAGCAGCCAAGAGAGCGGGGAAAGCACAGATACGCAGTATTTT.

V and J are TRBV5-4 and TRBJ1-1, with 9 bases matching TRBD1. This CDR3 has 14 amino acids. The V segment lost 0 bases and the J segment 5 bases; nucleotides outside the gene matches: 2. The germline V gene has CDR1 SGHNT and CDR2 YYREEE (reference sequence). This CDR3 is CASSLVGQGTEAFF. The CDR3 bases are TGTGCCAGCAGCTTGGTTGGACAGGGGACTGAAGCTTTCTTT.

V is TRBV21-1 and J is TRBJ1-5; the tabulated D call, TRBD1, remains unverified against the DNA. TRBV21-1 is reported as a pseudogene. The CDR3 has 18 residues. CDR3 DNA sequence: TGTGCCAGCAGCTTTGAGGGACAGGGGGAACATAAAAATCAGCCCCAGCATTTT. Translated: CASSFEGQGEHKNQPQHF.

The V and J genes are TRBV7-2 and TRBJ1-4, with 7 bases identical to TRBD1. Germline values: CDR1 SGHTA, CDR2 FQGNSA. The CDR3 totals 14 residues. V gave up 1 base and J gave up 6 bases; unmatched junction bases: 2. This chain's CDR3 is CASSLGQGYEKLFF. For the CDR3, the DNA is TGTGCCAGCAGCTTAGGACAGGGCTATGAAAAACTGTTTTTT. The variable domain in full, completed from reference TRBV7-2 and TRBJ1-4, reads GAGVSQSPSNKVTEKGKDVELRCDPISGHTALYWYRQSLGQGLEFLIYFQGNSAPDKSGLPSDRFSAERTGGSVSTLTIQRTQQEDSAVYLCASSLGQGYEKLFFGSGTQLSVL.

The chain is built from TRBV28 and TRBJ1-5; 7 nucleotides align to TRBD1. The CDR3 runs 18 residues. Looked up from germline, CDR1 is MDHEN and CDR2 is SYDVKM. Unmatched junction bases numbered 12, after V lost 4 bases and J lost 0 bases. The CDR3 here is CASSSQWGTVYSNQPQHF. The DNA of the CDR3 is TGTGCCAGCAGTTCACAATGGGGGACAGTTTATAGCAATCAGCCCCAGCATTTT.

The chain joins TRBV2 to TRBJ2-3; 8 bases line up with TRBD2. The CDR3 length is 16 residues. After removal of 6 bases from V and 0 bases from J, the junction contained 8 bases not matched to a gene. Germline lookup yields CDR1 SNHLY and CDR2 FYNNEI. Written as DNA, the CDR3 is TGTGCCAGCAGGGCCGGGACTAGATCTAGCACAGATACGCAGTATTTT. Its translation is CASRAGTRSSTDTQYF.

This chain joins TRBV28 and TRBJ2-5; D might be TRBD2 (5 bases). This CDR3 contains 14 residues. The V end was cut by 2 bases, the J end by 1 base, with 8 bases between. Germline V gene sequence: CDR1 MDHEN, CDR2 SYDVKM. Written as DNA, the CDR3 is TGTGCCAGCAGTTTAACGGGGAGCCAAGAGACCCAGTACTTC. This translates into CASSLTGSQETQYF.

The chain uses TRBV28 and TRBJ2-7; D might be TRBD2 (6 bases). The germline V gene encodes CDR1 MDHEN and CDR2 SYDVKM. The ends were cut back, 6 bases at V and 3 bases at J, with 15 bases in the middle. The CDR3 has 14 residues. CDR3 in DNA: TGTGCCAGCAGAGGCATAGCGGTGGTCTACGAGCAGTACTTC. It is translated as CASRGIAVVYEQYF.

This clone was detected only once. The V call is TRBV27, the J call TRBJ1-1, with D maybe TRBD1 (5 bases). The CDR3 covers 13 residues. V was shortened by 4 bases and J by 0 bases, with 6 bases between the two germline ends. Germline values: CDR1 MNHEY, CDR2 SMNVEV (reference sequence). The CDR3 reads CASSWGLNTEAFF. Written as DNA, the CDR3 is TGTGCCAGCAGTTGGGGACTGAACACTGAAGCTTTCTTT.

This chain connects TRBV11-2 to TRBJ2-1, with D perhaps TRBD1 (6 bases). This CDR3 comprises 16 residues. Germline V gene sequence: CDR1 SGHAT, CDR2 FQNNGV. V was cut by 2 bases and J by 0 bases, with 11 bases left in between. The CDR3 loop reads CASSLYGGRSYNEQFF. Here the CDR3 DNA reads TGTGCCAGCAGCTTATATGGGGGCCGCTCCTACAATGAGCAGTTCTTC.

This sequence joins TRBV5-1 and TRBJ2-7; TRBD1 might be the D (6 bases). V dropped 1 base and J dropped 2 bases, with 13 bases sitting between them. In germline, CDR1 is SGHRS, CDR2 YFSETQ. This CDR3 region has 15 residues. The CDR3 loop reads CASSLWAGEAYEQYF. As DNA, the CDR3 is TGCGCCAGCAGCTTGTGGGCAGGGGAAGCCTACGAGCAGTACTTC.

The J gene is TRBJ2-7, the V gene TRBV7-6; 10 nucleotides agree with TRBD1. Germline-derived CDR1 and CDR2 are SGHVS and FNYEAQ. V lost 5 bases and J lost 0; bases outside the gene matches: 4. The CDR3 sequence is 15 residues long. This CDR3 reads CASSVGQGISYEQYF. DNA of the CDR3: TGTGCCAGCAGCGTGGGACAGGGGATCTCCTACGAGCAGTACTTC.

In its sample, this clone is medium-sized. The CDR3: CSVELAHINSYEQYF. The DNA for the CDR3 is TGCAGCGTTGAGCTAGCGCATATTAACTCCTACGAGCAGTACTTC. The chain carries TRBV29-1 and TRBJ2-7, with D possibly TRBD2 on 6 matching bases. CDR1 is SQVTM, CDR2 ANQGSEA, per germline. The CDR3 runs 15 residues. V lost 3 bases and J 0 bases, leaving 15 bases between the germline ends.